These 29 T cell receptor beta chains came from one sample sequenced in a study of T cell changes during pregnancy in multiple sclerosis. Assay used: immunoSEQ multiplex PCR; TCRdb lists only in-frame clones, some missing. The sample includes about 58,000 clones, approximately 93% of them seen just once. Here the sequenced sample was CD8+ T cells from peripheral blood mononuclear cells, taken in the second trimester of pregnancy. All receptors derive from a female donor with multiple sclerosis, enrolled in a pregnancy study.

The rearrangement joins TRBV18 to TRBJ1-1; 7 bases are a match to TRBD1. Germline trimming cut 6 bases from V and 3 bases from J; bases unmatched to any gene: 16. Germline-derived CDR1 and CDR2 are KGHSH and LQKENI. This CDR3 has 17 amino acids. CDR3 loop: CASSARDRGFNDTEAFF. For the CDR3, the DNA is TGTGCCAGCTCCGCCCGGGACAGAGGATTTAATGACACTGAAGCTTTCTTT.

The V call is TRBV27, the J call TRBJ2-1; 7 positions agree with TRBD2. There are 15 residues in the CDR3. The V and J ends lost 4 bases and 5 bases, in that order; junction bases with no gene match: 8. The germline gives CDR1 MNHEY, CDR2 SMNVEV (reference sequence). This CDR3 is CASSSLPGGHNEQFF. The CDR3 nucleotides read TGTGCCAGCAGTTCTCTACCGGGAGGCCACAATGAGCAGTTCTTC.

The genes are TRBV5-4 and TRBJ1-5; 9 nucleotides match TRBD1. This CDR3 is built from 14 residues. V shed 4 bases and J 4 bases; nucleotides not matched to a gene: 3. Germline lookup yields CDR1 SGHNT and CDR2 YYREEE (reference sequence). The CDR3 loop reads CASSPGTGNQPQHF. The CDR3 coding sequence is TGTGCCAGCAGCCCCGGGACAGGGAATCAGCCCCAGCATTTT.

The V and J genes are TRBV19 and TRBJ1-1, with TRBD1 identical over 10 bases. The CDR3 consists of 17 residues. Trimming removed 7 bases from V and 0 bases from J; junction bases left unmatched: 11. Germline lookup yields CDR1 LNHDA and CDR2 SQIVND (reference sequence). CDR3 coding DNA: TGTGCCAGTACTAAATCCGGGACAGGGGCCATGAACACTGAAGCTTTCTTT. As protein: CASTKSGTGAMNTEAFF.

The rearrangement links TRBV28 to TRBJ1-5, with D perhaps TRBD1 (6 bases). Looked up from germline, CDR1 is MDHEN and CDR2 is SYDVKM. CDR3 size: 15 residues. With 5 bases removed from V and 6 bases from J, the gap between germline ends came to 17 bases. The CDR3 coding sequence is TGTGCCAGCAGTCCTCACTTACAGGGTATTCAGCCCCAGCATTTT. Protein sequence: CASSPHLQGIQPQHF.

The chain recombines TRBV14 with TRBJ2-2; D is possibly TRBD1 (6 bases). V lost 1 base and J lost 1, with 7 bases in between. This CDR3 is 15 amino acids long. Germline lookup yields CDR1 SGHDN and CDR2 FVKESK. The CDR3 loop reads CASSQVGGNTGELFF. CDR3 sequence (DNA): TGTGCCAGCAGCCAAGTAGGGGGGAACACCGGGGAGCTGTTTTTT.

The V gene is TRBV7-9, the J gene TRBJ2-7, with a weak D call TRBD2 (5 bases). Germline values: CDR1 SEHNR, CDR2 FQNEAQ (reference sequence). The CDR3 extends over 14 amino acids. V shed 5 bases and J shed 3 bases, with 14 bases lying between them. CDR3 amino acids: CASSVTSFVYEQYF. The CDR3 DNA follows: TGTGCCAGCAGCGTTACTAGTTTCGTCTACGAGCAGTACTTC.

J is TRBJ2-1 and V is TRBV12-5, with no clear D. Germline CDR1 reads LGHNT; CDR2 reads FRNRAP. V dropped 6 bases and J dropped 0 bases, with 15 bases sitting between them. There are 16 residues in the CDR3. The CDR3 here is CASGLDGESSYNEQFF. DNA for the CDR3: TGTGCTAGTGGCCTAGACGGAGAGAGCTCCTACAATGAGCAGTTCTTC.

The CDR3 DNA reads as TGTGCCAGCAGCTTACTGGGGGGGGATGAAGCTTTCTTT. This translates into CASSLLGGDEAFF. The chain employs TRBV7-9 and TRBJ1-1, with a possible D match to TRBD1 (5 bases). V was shortened by 2 bases and J by 7 bases, with 11 bases between the two germline ends. The CDR3 covers 13 residues. Germline assignment: CDR1 SEHNR and CDR2 FQNEAQ (reference sequence).

V is TRBV9 and J is TRBJ2-3; 7 nucleotides line up with TRBD2. This CDR3 has 15 residues. The ends lost 5 bases at V and 4 bases at J; junction bases unmatched: 10. The germline V gene has CDR1 SGDLS and CDR2 YYNGEE. The chain's CDR3 is CASSPRGRAPDTQYF. CDR3 in DNA: TGTGCCAGCAGTCCTCGCGGGAGAGCCCCAGATACGCAGTATTTT.

This sequence joins TRBV4-2 and TRBJ2-3; a weak D match, TRBD2 (7 bases). Germline V gives CDR1 LGHNA, CDR2 YNFKEQ. The V end lost 0 bases, the J end lost 4 bases, and 11 bases lay between the germline ends. This CDR3 comprises 15 residues. This CDR3 reads CASSQDWGGADTQYF. CDR3 DNA: TGTGCCAGCAGCCAAGATTGGGGGGGCGCAGATACGCAGTATTTT.

V is TRBV4-3 and J is TRBJ2-1; D possibly corresponds to TRBD2 (5 bases). The CDR3 has 18 amino acids. Trimming stripped 0 bases from V and 4 bases from J, with 19 bases between. CDR1 and CDR2 (germline): LGHNA, YSLEER. The CDR3 spells CASSQDLAGVNGYNEQFF. CDR3 in DNA: TGCGCCAGCAGCCAAGATCTAGCTGGCGTTAATGGATACAATGAGCAGTTCTTC.

The chain combines TRBV7-9 with TRBJ2-1; maybe TRBD2 (6 bases). V dropped 5 bases and J dropped 4 bases, with 15 bases sitting between them. Germline CDR1 reads SEHNR; CDR2 reads FQNEAQ (reference sequence). The CDR3 runs to 15 residues. The CDR3 coding sequence is TGTGCCAGCAGCCACCCGGGGGTAGGGTACAATGAGCAGTTCTTC. Encoded protein: CASSHPGVGYNEQFF.

The chain recombines TRBV6-1 with TRBJ2-1; D gene uncertain. The CDR3 runs 15 residues. Germline loops: CDR1 MNHNS, CDR2 SASEGT. V gave up 2 bases and J gave up 6 bases, with 14 bases separating them. The CDR3 loop is CASSEQSIYGNEQFF. DNA for the CDR3: TGTGCCAGCAGTGAACAATCCATATACGGCAATGAGCAGTTCTTC.

The CDR3 DNA reads as TGTGCCAGCAGCGTAGCACAGGGGAGCTTAGGCGGGGAGCTGTTTTTT. Encoded protein: CASSVAQGSLGGELFF. The rearrangement uses TRBV9 and TRBJ2-2; 7 bases map to TRBD1. The CDR3 is made up of 16 amino acids. V lost 0 bases to trimming and J lost 7 bases; unmatched junction nucleotides: 9. Looked up from germline, CDR1 is SGDLS and CDR2 is YYNGEE.

The genes are TRBV19 and TRBJ1-5; perhaps TRBD1 as D (5 bases). V was cut by 9 bases and J by 7 bases, with 25 bases left in between. Germline V lookup: CDR1 LNHDA, CDR2 SQIVND (reference sequence). There are 16 residues in the CDR3. The CDR3 spells CASLTHSDAGGQPQHF. In DNA, the CDR3 is TGTGCCAGCCTGACCCATTCCGATGCCGGGGGACAGCCCCAGCATTTT.

The chain employs TRBV5-4 and TRBJ1-1; the D is unclear. Germline V gene sequence: CDR1 SGHNT, CDR2 YYREEE (reference sequence). The V gene lost 7 bases and the J gene lost 0 bases, with 19 bases spanning the gap. The CDR3 spans 16 residues. CDR3 bases: TGTGCCAGCCCGTCACCTTTGAGGCAAATGAACACTGAAGCTTTCTTT. It translates to CASPSPLRQMNTEAFF. The variable domain in full, with the rest retrieved from reference TRBV5-4 and TRBJ1-1, is ETGVTQSPTHLIKTRGQQVTLRCSSQSGHNTVSWYQQALGQGPQFIFQYYREEENGRGNFPPRFSGLQFPNYSSELNVNALELDDSALYLCASPSPLRQMNTEAFFGQGTRLTVV.

The chain recombines TRBV6-1 with TRBJ2-1, with 10 bases aligning to TRBD2. This CDR3 has 16 amino acids. V shed 1 base, J shed 3 bases, and the junction held 3 bases outside the gene matches. The germline V gene encodes CDR1 MNHNS and CDR2 SASEGT. CDR3 region: CASSEVSSGGYNEQFF. The CDR3 DNA reads as TGTGCCAGCAGTGAAGTCTCTAGCGGGGGCTACAATGAGCAGTTCTTC.

A remark on this clone: Mismatch with germline at one junction end may stem from a read error. This chain uses TRBV28 with TRBJ2-3; 7 bases line up with TRBD1. Germline loops: CDR1 MDHEN, CDR2 SYDVKM. There are 16 residues in the CDR3. Here the CDR3 reads CASSLLGGAGTDTQYF. CDR3 DNA sequence: TGTGCCAGCAGTTTATTAGGGGGCGCCGGCACGGATACGCAGTATTTT.

The genes are TRBV4-1 and TRBJ2-3, with 14 bases matching TRBD2. The J segment lost 5 bases and the V segment lost 1 base, leaving 5 bases of the junction unmatched. The germline V gene encodes CDR1 MGHRA and CDR2 YSYEKL. The CDR3 totals 17 residues. DNA of the CDR3: TGCGCCAGCAGCCAAGGAGTGACTAGCGGGAGGGGAGATACGCAGTATTTT. Translation gives CASSQGVTSGRGDTQYF.

This rearrangement joins TRBV7-8 to TRBJ1-2, with a possible D match to TRBD1 (5 bases). The CDR3 sequence is 14 residues long. Between the trimmed V and J ends, which lost 2 bases and 7 bases, there was a span of 14 bases. The germline V gene has CDR1 SGHVS and CDR2 FQNEAQ. DNA for the CDR3: TGTGCCAGCAGCTTACAACTTGACAGTCGTGGCTACACCTTC. This codes for CASSLQLDSRGYTF.

The chain combines TRBV5-1 with TRBJ1-2, with TRBD1 matching 7 bases. The V segment lost 4 bases and the J segment 4 bases; nucleotides outside the gene matches: 10. This CDR3 contains 15 residues. Germline V CDR1 and CDR2: SGHRS, YFSETQ. This CDR3 is CASSPEGGSSYGYTF. The DNA of the CDR3 is TGCGCCAGCAGCCCAGAAGGGGGCAGTAGCTATGGCTACACCTTC. The entire variable domain, with the rest obtained from reference TRBV5-1 and TRBJ1-2, is as follows: KAGVTQTPRYLIKTRGQQVTLSCSPISGHRSVSWYQQTPGQGLQFLFEYFSETQRNKGNFPGRFSGRQFSNSRSEMNVSTLELGDSALYLCASSPEGGSSYGYTFGSGTRLTVV.

V usage is TRBV4-2 and J usage is TRBJ1-2; 9 positions agree with TRBD1. From germline, CDR1 is LGHNA and CDR2 YNFKEQ. The CDR3 sequence is 17 residues long. J lost 3 bases, V lost 3 bases, and 11 bases had no gene match. This chain's CDR3 is CASSQRDREIFHYGYTF. The CDR3 DNA follows: TGTGCCAGCAGCCAGAGGGACAGGGAAATCTTCCACTATGGCTACACCTTC.

The chain couples TRBV4-3 to TRBJ1-2; 9 bases match TRBD1. The CDR3 sequence is 15 residues long. The trim removed 4 bases at V and 0 bases at J, leaving 3 bases unmatched. Per germline, CDR1 LGHNA and CDR2 YSLEER. The CDR3 spells CASSPGQGTNYGYTF. The CDR3 region has the DNA TGCGCCAGCAGCCCGGGACAGGGTACTAACTATGGCTACACCTTC.

V is TRBV11-2 and J is TRBJ2-5, with D possibly matching TRBD2 (5 bases). This CDR3 has 15 amino acids. Trimming took 2 bases from V and 0 from J, leaving 10 bases between them. Germline assignment: CDR1 SGHAT and CDR2 FQNNGV. This chain's CDR3 is CASSLLSSDQETQYF. CDR3 nucleotides: TGTGCCAGCAGCTTACTTAGTAGCGACCAAGAGACCCAGTACTTC.

This chain uses TRBV7-8 with TRBJ2-7, with D perhaps TRBD1 (5 bases). Deletions cut 1 base from V and 7 bases from J, with 8 bases between. This CDR3 region has 12 residues. CDR1 is SGHVS, CDR2 FQNEAQ, per germline. CDR3 in amino acids: CASSLGKGEQYF. Here the CDR3 DNA reads TGTGCCAGCAGCTTAGGGAAGGGGGAGCAGTACTTC.

This rearrangement joins TRBV7-9 to TRBJ1-1; unclear D gene. The CDR3 spans 15 residues. V dropped 5 bases and J dropped 0 bases, with 13 bases sitting between them. CDR1 and CDR2 (germline): SEHNR, FQNEAQ (reference sequence). The CDR3 nucleotides read TGTGCCAGCAGCCTCACTGGTCCACTGAACACTGAAGCTTTCTTT. Translated, it gives CASSLTGPLNTEAFF.

The chain is built from TRBV5-5 and TRBJ1-6, with TRBD1 identical over 10 bases. The junction had 11 bases not matched to a gene; V was cut back by 3 bases and J by 11 bases. The CDR3 extends over 16 amino acids. The germline gives CDR1 SGHKS, CDR2 YYEKEE (reference sequence). This CDR3 reads CASSSLPGQGTAPLHF. The CDR3 DNA reads as TGTGCCAGCAGCTCCCTACCGGGACAGGGGACCGCACCCCTCCACTTT.

This clone was observed a handful of times. This chain uses TRBV2 with TRBJ1-1; D remains ambiguous. Germline CDR1 SNHLY, CDR2 FYNNEI. V gave up 8 bases and J gave up 6 bases, with 19 bases separating them. The CDR3 consists of 14 residues. This CDR3 is CASPGGKGYAEAFF. The CDR3 DNA sequence: TGTGCCAGCCCAGGAGGAAAAGGGTACGCTGAAGCTTTCTTT. The complete variable domain, with remaining parts taken from reference TRBV2 and TRBJ1-1, reads EPEVTQTPSHQVTQMGQEVILRCVPISNHLYFYWYRQILGQKVEFLVSFYNNEISEKSEIFDDQFSVERPDGSNFTLKIRSTKLEDSAMYFCASPGGKGYAEAFFGQGTRLTVV.